Sequencing of this T cell receptor beta chain was carried out in a study of neurological immune-mediated disorders (dated by TCRdb to about 2019). About the investigation overall: Among the 34 multiple sclerosis patients, relapsing-remitting MS was present in roughly 30 and secondary progressive MS was present in 3. The study compared peripheral blood TCR-beta repertoires of HTLV-I-associated myelopathy (HAM/TSP) patients, multiple sclerosis patients and healthy controls using UMI-based sequencing. Longitudinal samples, technical triplicates and paired sorted CD4+ and CD8+ T-cell subsets, alongside PBMC samples, were included among the approximately 110 TCR-beta libraries. The cohort comprised roughly 70 subjects: some 14 HAM/TSP patients, 35 or so multiple sclerosis patients and approximately 20 healthy controls. The full study reports these points: Across subjects, expanded clones never shared an identical CDR3 amino acid sequence, which suggests that the TCR-beta repertoires in every group were private. TCR clonal expansion was highest in HAM/TSP patients and lowest in MS patients, with MS patients falling below even healthy controls. No association of the MS cluster with clinical or MRI features was observed, and the need for larger cohorts was stated by the authors. In a phylogenetic analysis, the repertoires of 18 out of 34 MS patients fell into a single cluster of related CDR3 sequences, pointing to a possible signature at the repertoire level.

This clonotype was picked up many times. Its binding antigen is unknown. One base away there is no much larger clone; base qualities are not given. Taken from the germline V gene (reference sequence), the CDR1 and CDR2 loops are DFQATT and SNEGSKA. Reading from cysteine to phenylalanine, the CDR3 counts 14 amino acids. Kept here is only the CDR3 DNA, which spans 42 bases and is read in frame from base 1. V and J lose 3 bases and 0 bases, and a span of 10 bases separates them. cDNA was synthesized by template-switch 5'RACE using a primer with a 10-nucleotide random unique molecular identifier that tagged each TCR transcript. Every sequencing run yielded over 160 million TCR-beta sequences covering 15-18 subjects. The RNeasy kit was used to extract total RNA. The KAPA Real-time Library Amplification kit was used to amplify TCR-beta VDJ regions with primers targeting the TCR constant region and the 5'RACE anchor. Sample indexes and Illumina adaptors were added in a first PCR, after which library yield was increased in a second PCR. After Ampure bead purification, the roughly 650 bp TCR product was size-selected on a 2% E-gel SizeSelection system. Before pooling, library quality was checked on a Bioanalyzer, concentration was measured with Qubit, and libraries were quantified with the Kapa Library Quantification kit. Libraries were sequenced paired-end 2 x 150 bp on an Illumina HiSeq 2500. To increase sequence diversity, about 25-30% phiX was spiked into each library pool. The paper's processing steps were these. Quality-filtered reads were processed with the UMI-based MiGEC pipeline, and over 90% of raw TCR sequences were removed by the MiGEC pipeline during error correction. VDJ genes were aligned to IMGT germline references, and each clonotype was defined by a unique CDR3 amino acid sequence together with V-J genes. VDJtools evaluated clonal expansion, Shannon diversity and CDR3 relatedness (CalcPairwiseDistances, ClusterSamples); CLCbio workbench built phylogenetic trees. Using coefficient-of-variation modelling across technical triplicates, the study counted a clone as expanded if it had at least 8 unique UMIs. Starting from the raw public reads, TCRdb applied fastp trimming at Q25, assembled clones with MiXCR and retained in-frame beta chains. Under each unique CDR3 protein, matching rows form one entry showing the most common genes and DNA. For this entry, the V and J calls and clone size follow TCRdb and not the study's own pipeline. This sample has some 43,000 distinct CDR3 sequences in its table, and roughly 2.5% of those were observed once. The ten largest clones capture more than 10% of the sample.

Unsorted PBMC libraries were generated from 2 million PBMCs stored in RNAlater at -80 °C until RNA extraction. Multiple sclerosis patients were enrolled in a US clinical protocol evaluating disease progression by magnetic resonance imaging. Peripheral blood underwent Ficoll-Hypaque density gradient centrifugation to isolate PBMCs, which were then cryopreserved in liquid nitrogen. The sequence was obtained from a man aged 30 to 45 with multiple sclerosis. The sample comprised PBMCs. The V gene is TRBV20-1 and the J gene is TRBJ2-3; the D gene lacks a confident call. The CDR3 in this case is CSAREFDSTDTQYF. In nucleotides, the sequence is TGCAGTGCTAGGGAATTCGATAGCACAGATACGCAGTATTTT.